The 14 T cell receptor beta chains presented below share a single source sample, sequenced in a study of CD8+CD57+ T cells in acquired aplastic anemia. Genomic DNA acted as the template from which TCR beta VDJ combination and CDR3 sequence profiling were carried out. TCRdb reprocessed the reads with MiXCR, giving one entry per CDR3 protein. This sample has 250,000 to 300,000 distinct CDR3 sequences, with around 60% found just once. The sequenced sample was sorted CD4+, CD8+, or CD8+CD57+ T cells (not recorded which) from PBMCs. The source of these receptors is a human donor with severe aplastic anemia or a healthy control (not recorded which).

This chain uses TRBV5-1 with TRBJ1-1, with 9 bases that match TRBD1. There are 14 residues in the CDR3. V dropped 2 bases and J dropped 5; count of bases not matched to a gene: 4. CDR1 and CDR2 (germline): SGHRS, YFSETQ. The CDR3, as DNA: TGCGCCAGCAGCTTCCGGGACAGGGTTACTGAAGCTTTCTTT. The encoded protein is CASSFRDRVTEAFF.

The V call is TRBV5-1, the J call TRBJ2-3; D not certain. This CDR3 comprises 14 residues. Germline-derived CDR1 and CDR2 are SGHRS and YFSETQ. V lost 6 bases, J lost 4 bases, and 15 bases lay in between. CDR3 sequence: CASKGSSNPDTQYF. The CDR3 bases are TGCGCCAGCAAGGGTAGCTCTAATCCAGATACGCAGTATTTT.

This clonotype showed up many times. The gene calls are TRBV19 and TRBJ2-3; 10 nucleotides line up with TRBD1. The CDR3 extends over 19 amino acids. Germline V lookup: CDR1 LNHDA, CDR2 SQIVND (reference sequence). The trim removed 4 bases at V and 2 bases at J, leaving 15 bases unmatched. The DNA of the CDR3 is TGTGCCAGTAGTACCCGGGACAGGGGCGACCCCGTCCTCACAGATACGCAGTATTTT. Translation: CASSTRDRGDPVLTDTQYF.

This clonotype was seen more than once but under ten times. The V and J genes are TRBV3-1 and TRBJ1-5, with 8 nucleotides matching TRBD1. After removal of 4 bases from V and 8 bases from J, the junction contained 7 bases not matched to a gene. The CDR3 runs to 14 residues. From germline, CDR1 is LGHDT and CDR2 YNNKEL (reference sequence). The CDR3 DNA sequence: TGTGCCAGCAGCCCCGACAGGGGAGGCGAGCCCCAGCATTTT. Amino acids: CASSPDRGGEPQHF.

This clonotype was detected ten times or more. The rearrangement links TRBV19 to TRBJ1-2; TRBD1 agrees at 10 bases. The germline V gene encodes CDR1 LNHDA and CDR2 SQIVND (reference sequence). J lost 3 bases, V lost 4 bases, and 5 bases had no gene match. CDR3 size: 15 residues. CDR3 DNA sequence: TGTGCCAGTAGTACGGGACAGGGGAATGACTATGGCTACACCTTC. It yields the protein CASSTGQGNDYGYTF.

In this sample, this clonotype turned up many times. The genes are TRBV11-1 and TRBJ2-1; no definite D call. Germline V gene sequence: CDR1 SGHAT, CDR2 FQDESV (reference sequence). V lost 1 base, J lost 8 bases, and 3 bases lay in between. The CDR3 totals 11 residues. This CDR3 reads CASSLGYEQFF. For the CDR3, the DNA is TGTGCCAGCAGCTTAGGTTATGAGCAGTTCTTC.

The sample holds one count of this clonotype. The J gene is TRBJ2-5, the V gene TRBV11-2; TRBD2 aligns across 7 bases. V was pared by 0 bases and J by 2 bases, with 9 bases of the junction left unmatched. CDR1 and CDR2 from the germline V gene are SGHAT and FQNNGV. The CDR3 has 17 amino acids. Written as DNA, the CDR3 is TGTGCCAGCAGCTTAGATTTCGCGGGAGTGATTCAAGAGACCCAGTACTTC. This translates into CASSLDFAGVIQETQYF.

This clonotype was picked up many times. The chain recombines TRBV20-1 with TRBJ1-1; a weak D match, TRBD1 (6 bases). This CDR3 is 15 amino acids long. CDR1 and CDR2 from the germline V gene are DFQATT and SNEGSKA (reference sequence). Trimming left V 0 bases short and J 4 bases short, with 15 bases between. The CDR3 sequence: CSAREFQGSGTEAFF. The CDR3 DNA reads TGCAGTGCTAGAGAATTTCAGGGGAGCGGCACTGAAGCTTTCTTT.

This clonotype was seen a single time. The chain is built from TRBV6-6 and TRBJ2-7, with a tentative D call TRBD1 (6 bases). CDR1 and CDR2 (germline): MNHNY, SVGAGI (reference sequence). With 4 bases removed from V and 2 bases from J, the gap between germline ends came to 18 bases. The CDR3 is made up of 16 amino acids. The CDR3 reads CASSLGVGQSAYEQYF. The DNA for the CDR3 is TGTGCCAGCAGTTTGGGGGTCGGACAGTCAGCCTACGAGCAGTACTTC.

The chain combines TRBV19 with TRBJ2-6, with D perhaps matching TRBD2 (6 bases). The CDR3 length is 15 residues. Germline loops: CDR1 LNHDA, CDR2 SQIVND (reference sequence). V lost 3 bases to trimming and J lost 6 bases, with 12 bases between them. This chain's CDR3 is CASSMAGLEANVLTF. The CDR3 DNA reads as TGTGCCAGTAGTATGGCGGGGCTAGAGGCCAACGTCCTGACTTTC.

The table lists this clonotype with many counts. This rearrangement joins TRBV4-3 to TRBJ2-3, with 8 bases matching TRBD1. V lost 1 base to trimming and J lost 7 bases; unmatched junction nucleotides: 4. The CDR3 is 14 amino acids. The germline CDR1 and CDR2 sequences are LGHNA and YSLEER. CDR3 region: CASSQGHRGNTQYF. CDR3 coding DNA: TGCGCCAGCAGCCAAGGGCACAGGGGGAATACGCAGTATTTT.

The V call is TRBV2, the J call TRBJ2-7; D gene ambiguous. Trimming shortened V by 4 bases and J by 6 bases, and 4 bases separated the two germline ends. This CDR3 has 10 residues. From germline, CDR1 is SNHLY and CDR2 FYNNEI. The CDR3, as DNA: TGTGCCAGCAGTGGGTCCGAGCAGTACTTC. This translates into CASSGSEQYF.

The chain is built from TRBV2 and TRBJ1-3; D is undetermined. Looked up from germline, CDR1 is SNHLY and CDR2 is FYNNEI. Trimming shortened V by 1 base and J by 0 bases, and 10 bases separated the two germline ends. This CDR3 has 16 amino acids. The CDR3 region has the DNA TGTGCCAGCAGTGAAGATAGTTCTATCTCTGGAAACACCATATATTTT. Amino acid sequence: CASSEDSSISGNTIYF.

This clonotype showed up just once. This rearrangement joins TRBV2 to TRBJ1-5; 9 bases agree with TRBD1. This CDR3 is 14 amino acids long. V lost 7 bases, J lost 7 bases, and 8 bases stayed unmatched. Germline V gives CDR1 SNHLY, CDR2 FYNNEI. CDR3 DNA: TGTGCCAGCACCGCGGACAGGGGAGGGCAGCCCCAGCATTTT. Translating it yields CASTADRGGQPQHF.